The rows below give T cell receptor beta chains drawn from one sample of a study of PD-L1 blockade in urothelial cancer. Repertoires were generated with immunoSEQ multiplex PCR, while TCRdb's copy carries only in-frame clones and drops some. The table has around 80,000 clones, roughly 87% seen once. Sequenced here: PBMCs, sampled around atezolizumab (anti-PD-L1) treatment. The receptors were gathered from a woman in her sixties or seventies with urothelial cancer. Each CDR3 is given with its conserved first and last residue. Each record gives: V gene, J gene, CDR3 protein.

TRBV2,TRBJ1-2,CASSEPRNYGYTF
TRBV2,TRBJ2-5,CASIGVTQETQYF
TRBV30,TRBJ2-5,CAWSVLAQETQYF
TRBV5-1,TRBJ2-6,CASSLGGGGAYGANVLTF
TRBV6-1,TRBJ1-2,CASRQRVLPNYGYTF
TRBV19,TRBJ2-3,CASSRGDGGRDTQYF
TRBV19,TRBJ2-1,CASSMQGYGNEQFF
TRBV11-1,TRBJ1-5,CASSLDWTQIEANQPQHF
TRBV11-2,TRBJ2-6,CASSPPQGSSGANVLTF
TRBV30,TRBJ1-5,CAWSATGRGNQPQHF
TRBV11-2,TRBJ2-7,CASSPRLAGGPNEQYF
TRBV19,TRBJ1-2,CASRTVGPNYGYTF
TRBV18,TRBJ1-2,CASSPAGDPSGYTF
TRBV2,TRBJ2-2,CASSPSQVTGELFF
TRBV11-2,TRBJ1-2,CASSQQGLYGYTF
TRBV6-6,TRBJ2-2,CASSPDSPTGELFF
TRBV2,TRBJ2-2,CASSEQGGGTGELFF
TRBV19,TRBJ1-5,CASSNPLQGYSNQPQHF
TRBV5-4,TRBJ2-7,CASSLGQGAAYEQYF
TRBV10-2,TRBJ2-4,CASSESSGGLSAKNIQYF
TRBV5-4,TRBJ1-1,CASSLDFRVSHMNTEAFF
TRBV29-1,TRBJ2-5,CSVGGGHETQYF
TRBV18,TRBJ1-2,CASSRQGVAAMNYGYTF
TRBV6-5,TRBJ2-7,CASSYSSKGYSYEQYF
TRBV30,TRBJ2-2,CAWKRERNTGELFF
TRBV4-3,TRBJ1-2,CASSQDFGQGGGYTF
TRBV19,TRBJ2-2,CASSWTANTGELFF
TRBV4-3,TRBJ2-5,CASSQGTSGVETQYF
TRBV5-4,TRBJ2-3,CASSSGRDFSTDTQYF
TRBV5-1,TRBJ2-6,CASSPLPGQGLSGANVLTF
TRBV7-2,TRBJ1-5,CASSLVGGENQPQHF
TRBV7-9,TRBJ1-1,CASSLAGVPEAFF
TRBV15,TRBJ1-5,CATSRDASGGQPQHF
TRBV6-1,TRBJ2-3,CASSAFPQGFYTDTQYF
TRBV9,TRBJ2-7,CASSTTGVGNEQYF
TRBV7-9,TRBJ2-2,CASSLVLGDTGELFF
TRBV6-1,TRBJ2-3,CASSEAWQVTDTQYF
TRBV5-4,TRBJ2-5,CASSLRASGRMETQYF
TRBV5-4,TRBJ2-1,CASSLQGRLGNEQFF
TRBV6-5,TRBJ1-6,CASSYSKSTYNSPLHF
TRBV10-3,TRBJ2-1,CAISAKGGETYNEQFF
TRBV11-3,TRBJ2-1,CASSLYGTANEQFF
TRBV7-8,TRBJ1-5,CASSLETGLDSNQPQHF
TRBV30,TRBJ2-1,CAWSVLRLAGYYNEQFF
TRBV5-1,TRBJ1-1,CASSFEGTSEAFF
TRBV28,TRBJ2-3,CASSLISPPGSGTDTQYF
TRBV9,TRBJ2-5,CASSWGGQDQETQYF
TRBV6-5,TRBJ2-1,CASRPGARNEQFF
TRBV10-1,TRBJ2-1,CASSESGLAGYNEQFF
TRBV29-1,TRBJ2-7,CSARGGRAHYEQYF
TRBV5-1,TRBJ2-7,CASSLFPGRSYEQYF
TRBV5-1,TRBJ2-7,CASSLAGFDEQYF